These 28 T cell receptor beta chains originate from one sample sequenced in a study of Ad26.COV2.S vaccination and SARS-CoV-2 variants. The data were produced by immunoSEQ multiplex PCR, yet TCRdb's version contains in-frame clones alone and is incomplete. This sample has 510,000 or so clones, with around 88% found just once. Treatment here: approximately 18 received Ad26.COV2.S at low or high dose, single or two shots; several received placebo; per-sample allocation not given. Each sample was drawn 63 days after the first injection (of vaccine or placebo). The material was peripheral blood, obtained in a trial of Ad26.COV2.S vaccine versus placebo. The receptors shown here come from a person between 18 and 65 years old who received the Ad26.COV2.S COVID-19 vaccine or a placebo.

CDR3 in DNA: TGTGCCAGCTCCCCAGGGGTTACTGAAGCTTTCTTT. It translates to CASSPGVTEAFF. The chain links TRBV18 to TRBJ1-1; the D gene is possibly TRBD1 (6 bases). V shed 6 bases and J shed 5 bases, with 10 bases lying between them. CDR1 is KGHSH and CDR2 is LQKENI in the germline V gene. This CDR3 is built from 12 residues. Supplemented by reference TRBV18 and TRBJ1-1, the full variable domain reads NAGVMQNPRHLVRRRGQEARLRCSPMKGHSHVYWYRQLPEEGLKFMVYLQKENIIDESGMPKERFSAEFPKEGPSILRIQQVVRGDSAAYFCASSPGVTEAFFGQGTRLTVV.

The V call is TRBV28, the J call TRBJ1-1; TRBD1 aligns across 8 bases. Trimming cost V 0 bases and J 1 base; bases outside gene matches: 4. The length of the CDR3 is 16 residues. CDR1 MDHEN and CDR2 SYDVKM come from the germline V gene. The CDR3 sequence is CASSLWGQARNTEAFF. CDR3 in DNA: TGTGCCAGCAGTTTATGGGGACAGGCCAGGAACACTGAAGCTTTCTTT. The complete variable domain, with remaining parts taken from reference TRBV28 and TRBJ1-1, reads DVKVTQSSRYLVKRTGEKVFLECVQDMDHENMFWYRQDPGLGLRLIYFSYDVKMKEKGDIPEGYSVSREKKERFSLILESASTNQTSMYLCASSLWGQARNTEAFFGQGTRLTVV.

V is TRBV9 and J is TRBJ1-6, with unresolved D. The CDR3 has 14 amino acids. V gave up 4 bases and J gave up 7 bases, with 12 bases separating them. Germline values: CDR1 SGDLS, CDR2 YYNGEE. Here the CDR3 reads CASSLRWANSPLHF. The CDR3 nucleotides read TGTGCCAGCAGCCTAAGATGGGCAAATTCACCCCTCCACTTT.

The V call is TRBV7-9, the J call TRBJ2-7; 7 bases map to TRBD2. Germline assignment: CDR1 SEHNR and CDR2 FQNEAQ (reference sequence). The V segment lost 4 bases and the J segment 5 bases; nucleotides outside the gene matches: 8. This CDR3 comprises 14 residues. CDR3 sequence: CASSSKTSFHEQYF. In DNA, the CDR3 is TGTGCCAGCAGCTCTAAGACTAGCTTCCACGAGCAGTACTTC.

On this clone: The same CDR3 also results from other DNA sequences found in this sample. The chain links TRBV5-6 to TRBJ2-7; D gene uncertain. Trimming took off 0 bases at V and 2 bases at J, with 3 bases between the two ends. Germline V gene lookup returns CDR1 SGHDT and CDR2 YYEEEE. There are 12 residues in the CDR3. The CDR3 loop reads CASSLGAYEQYF. CDR3 nucleotides: TGTGCCAGCAGCTTGGGGGCCTACGAGCAGTACTTC.

The chain couples TRBV14 to TRBJ2-3; the match to TRBD2 covers 8 bases. Germline lookup yields CDR1 SGHDN and CDR2 FVKESK. CDR3 length: 15 amino acids. After removal of 0 bases from V and 3 bases from J, the junction contained 2 bases not matched to a gene. The CDR3 DNA is TGTGCCAGCAGCCAAGATGGCGGGAGGACAGATACGCAGTATTTT. Translating gives CASSQDGGRTDTQYF. Based on the CDR3 plus reference TRBV14 and TRBJ2-3, the full variable domain is EAGVTQFPSHSVIEKGQTVTLRCDPISGHDNLYWYRRVMGKEIKFLLHFVKESKQDESGMPNNRFLAERTGGTYSTLKVQPAELEDSGVYFCASSQDGGRTDTQYFGPGTRLTVL.

The rearrangement joins TRBV20-1 to TRBJ2-7, with D unresolved. Germline values: CDR1 DFQATT, CDR2 SNEGSKA (reference sequence). The V and J ends lost 3 bases and 3 bases respectively, with 6 bases between them. The CDR3 contains 11 residues. CDR3 sequence: CSARTGYEQYF. The CDR3 DNA is TGCAGTGCTAGGACCGGCTACGAGCAGTACTTC.

V is TRBV5-1 and J is TRBJ1-1, with 8 bases matching TRBD1. CDR3 length: 20 amino acids. Losses at the gene ends were 4 bases for V and 0 bases for J; bases not matched to a gene: 20. The germline V gene has CDR1 SGHRS and CDR2 YFSETQ. The CDR3 DNA follows: TGCGCCAGCAGCCCACAACCTACCGGGACAGGTCAAGGCGTGAACACTGAAGCTTTCTTT. Translating it yields CASSPQPTGTGQGVNTEAFF. Full variable domain (missing parts from reference TRBV5-1 and TRBJ1-1): KAGVTQTPRYLIKTRGQQVTLSCSPISGHRSVSWYQQTPGQGLQFLFEYFSETQRNKGNFPGRFSGRQFSNSRSEMNVSTLELGDSALYLCASSPQPTGTGQGVNTEAFFGQGTRLTVV.

The rearrangement uses TRBV7-9 and TRBJ2-2, with 11 bases identical to TRBD2. Germline V lookup: CDR1 SEHNR, CDR2 FQNEAQ (reference sequence). The trim removed 7 bases at V and 8 bases at J, leaving 9 bases unmatched. The CDR3 covers 15 residues. The CDR3, as DNA: TGTGCCAGCAAGCCCCCGGGACTAGCGGAGGGGGAGCTGTTTTTT. Translating it yields CASKPPGLAEGELFF.

The chain carries TRBV19 and TRBJ1-2; no reliable D call. The germline V gene encodes CDR1 LNHDA and CDR2 SQIVND (reference sequence). Trimming took off 5 bases at V and 8 bases at J, with 12 bases between the two ends. This CDR3 is 12 amino acids long. The CDR3 reads CASSPDILGYTF. In nucleotides, the CDR3 is TGTGCCAGTAGTCCCGATATACTGGGCTACACCTTC.

The J gene is TRBJ2-7, the V gene TRBV6-5; D gene unclear. V shed 10 bases and J shed 2 bases, with 18 bases lying between them. Germline V gene sequence: CDR1 MNHEY, CDR2 SVGAGI. The CDR3 covers 14 residues. In nucleotides, the CDR3 is TGTGCCACCTCGGTGGGTAGGACGACCTACGAGCAGTACTTC. Its protein is CATSVGRTTYEQYF.

V is TRBV2 and J is TRBJ2-3; 9 bases match TRBD1. CDR1 SNHLY and CDR2 FYNNEI come from the germline V gene. The CDR3 consists of 15 residues. J lost 4 bases, V lost 6 bases, and 8 bases had no gene match. The CDR3 protein is CASSTGTGYPDTQYF. The DNA for the CDR3 is TGTGCCAGCAGCACCGGGACAGGGTATCCAGATACGCAGTATTTT. The full variable domain, rest sourced from reference TRBV2 and TRBJ2-3, is EPEVTQTPSHQVTQMGQEVILRCVPISNHLYFYWYRQILGQKVEFLVSFYNNEISEKSEIFDDQFSVERPDGSNFTLKIRSTKLEDSAMYFCASSTGTGYPDTQYFGPGTRLTVL.

This clone appeared a single time. The chain joins TRBV6-5 to TRBJ2-7; D is uncertain. Germline lookup yields CDR1 MNHEY and CDR2 SVGAGI. V gave up 2 bases and J gave up 0 bases, with 8 bases separating them. This CDR3 is built from 14 residues. CDR3 residues: CASSYRAISYEQYF. The CDR3 DNA follows: TGTGCCAGCAGTTACAGGGCTATCTCCTACGAGCAGTACTTC.

The rearrangement links TRBV7-3 to TRBJ2-2, with unresolved D. The V end lost 0 bases, the J end lost 4 bases, and 3 bases lay between the germline ends. Per germline, CDR1 SGHTA and CDR2 FQGTGA. This CDR3 spans 13 amino acids. CDR3 DNA: TGTGCCAGCAGCTTAACGGGCACCGGGGAGCTGTTTTTT. This codes for CASSLTGTGELFF.

The chain links TRBV9 to TRBJ2-2; D gene unclear. The CDR3 is 14 amino acids. V was clipped by 0 bases and J by 4 bases, with 7 bases between them. CDR1 is SGDLS, CDR2 YYNGEE, per germline. CDR3 sequence: CASSVAWGTGELFF. CDR3 bases: TGTGCCAGCAGCGTAGCTTGGGGCACCGGGGAGCTGTTTTTT.

This chain links TRBV7-9 with TRBJ2-7; TRBD2 matches at 9 bases. The CDR3 is made up of 14 amino acids. Germline V gene sequence: CDR1 SEHNR, CDR2 FQNEAQ (reference sequence). V lost 7 bases, J lost 6 bases, and 10 bases stayed unmatched. The CDR3 here is CASKPAGLASEQYF. The CDR3 nucleotides read TGTGCCAGCAAACCAGCTGGACTAGCGAGCGAGCAGTACTTC. The full variable domain, rest sourced from reference TRBV7-9 and TRBJ2-7, is DTGVSQNPRHKITKRGQNVTFRCDPISEHNRLYWYRQTLGQGPEFLTYFQNEAQLEKSRLLSDRFSAERPKGSFSTLEIQRTEQGDSAMYLCASKPAGLASEQYFGPGTRLTVT.

The V and J genes are TRBV28 and TRBJ1-5; no clear D. The CDR3 sequence is 14 residues long. Germline V gives CDR1 MDHEN, CDR2 SYDVKM. Deletions cut 7 bases from V and 4 bases from J, with 14 bases between. DNA of the CDR3: TGTGCCAGCAACCTTGGGAAGAGGAATCAGCCCCAGCATTTT. The encoded protein is CASNLGKRNQPQHF.

This chain connects TRBV19 to TRBJ1-5; D is possibly TRBD1 (5 bases). The CDR3 length is 15 residues. Between the trimmed V and J ends, which lost 6 bases and 4 bases, there was a span of 16 bases. Germline loops: CDR1 LNHDA, CDR2 SQIVND (reference sequence). The CDR3 nucleotides are TGTGCCAGTAGGGGGGGGAGGCTCTGGAATCAGCCCCAGCATTTT. It is translated as CASRGGRLWNQPQHF.

V gene TRBV5-4 combines with J gene TRBJ2-1, with 12 bases that match TRBD2. Germline V lookup: CDR1 SGHNT, CDR2 YYREEE (reference sequence). J gave up 7 bases and V 0 bases, and 5 bases lay outside the gene matches. This CDR3 comprises 16 residues. CDR3 nucleotide sequence: TGTGCCAGCAGCTTGGGGGCTAGCGGGAGGGTTAATGAGCAGTTCTTC. It encodes CASSLGASGRVNEQFF.

This chain links TRBV6-5 with TRBJ1-2; no reliable D call. Germline assignment: CDR1 MNHEY and CDR2 SVGAGI. The V gene lost 4 bases and the J gene lost 0 bases, with 15 bases spanning the gap. The CDR3 has 16 amino acids. CDR3 residues: CASSSRRFTPNYGYTF. CDR3 nucleotide sequence: TGTGCCAGCAGTTCACGGAGGTTCACACCTAACTATGGCTACACCTTC.

The chain recombines TRBV6-5 with TRBJ2-1; possibly TRBD2 for D (6 bases). The V and J ends lost 2 bases and 7 bases respectively, with 12 bases between them. This CDR3 region has 14 residues. Per the germline V gene, CDR1 is MNHEY and CDR2 is SVGAGI. Written as DNA, the CDR3 is TGTGCCAGCAGTTACCGTTCGGGAGTGAATGAGCAGTTCTTC. Encoded protein: CASSYRSGVNEQFF.

The chain has TRBV6-5 and TRBJ2-2; a weak D match, TRBD2 (5 bases). Trimming pared 6 bases from V and 2 bases from J, leaving 7 bases between. The CDR3 sequence is 13 residues long. CDR1 MNHEY and CDR2 SVGAGI come from the germline V gene. Here the CDR3 reads CASSRLNTGELFF. The CDR3 coding sequence is TGTGCCAGCAGCCGACTAAACACCGGGGAGCTGTTTTTT.

The J gene is TRBJ2-5, the V gene TRBV6-5, with 12 positions matching TRBD2. This CDR3 region has 14 residues. V trimming: 5 bases; J trimming: 5 bases; junction bases outside the gene matches: 3. Looked up from germline, CDR1 is MNHEY and CDR2 is SVGAGI. Here the CDR3 reads CASSSGLAGETQYF. As DNA, the CDR3 is TGTGCCAGCAGTAGCGGACTAGCGGGGGAGACCCAGTACTTC.

The chain has TRBV7-2 and TRBJ2-3, with D perhaps being TRBD1 or TRBD2 (5 bases each). Trimming shortened V by 0 bases and J by 1 base, and 8 bases separated the two germline ends. This CDR3 is 15 amino acids long. CDR1 and CDR2 from the germline V gene are SGHTA and FQGNSA. The CDR3 here is CASSLAGPRTDTQYF. The DNA of the CDR3 is TGTGCCAGCAGCTTAGCGGGACCCCGCACAGATACGCAGTATTTT. The full variable domain, completed using reference TRBV7-2 and TRBJ2-3, is GAGVSQSPSNKVTEKGKDVELRCDPISGHTALYWYRQSLGQGLEFLIYFQGNSAPDKSGLPSDRFSAERTGGSVSTLTIQRTQQEDSAVYLCASSLAGPRTDTQYFGPGTRLTVL.

The V call is TRBV27, the J call TRBJ2-1, with D perhaps matching TRBD1 (6 bases). Per germline, CDR1 MNHEY and CDR2 SMNVEV (reference sequence). The germline V and J ends were trimmed by 6 bases and 7 bases, with 19 bases remaining between them. The CDR3 is made up of 15 amino acids. CDR3 sequence (DNA): TGTGCCAGCAGGGGAAGTTTAGGACAGCGAAATGAGCAGTTCTTC. Its translation: CASRGSLGQRNEQFF.

This clone was observed a handful of times. The chain joins TRBV12-3 or TRBV12-4 to TRBJ2-5; D not resolved. V was clipped by 8 bases and J by 5 bases, with 9 bases between them. This CDR3 spans 11 amino acids. Here the CDR3 reads CASGLGETQYF. In DNA form, the CDR3 reads TGTGCCAGCGGATTGGGGGAGACCCAGTACTTC.

The J gene is TRBJ2-1, the V gene TRBV2; 13 nucleotides agree with TRBD2. From germline, CDR1 is SNHLY and CDR2 FYNNEI. V shed 7 bases and J 9 bases; nucleotides not matched to a gene: 6. The CDR3 has 14 residues. Here the CDR3 reads CASNRLAGGGEQFF. Here the CDR3 DNA reads TGTGCCAGCAATCGACTAGCGGGAGGTGGTGAGCAGTTCTTC.

This clone was seen once. The J gene is TRBJ2-3, the V gene TRBV7-2; D is undetermined. The CDR3 is 16 residues long. V was trimmed by 3 bases and J by 2 bases, leaving 15 bases between them. Looked up from germline, CDR1 is SGHTA and CDR2 is FQGNSA. The CDR3 sequence is CASSFSPPPSTDTQYF. The CDR3 nucleotides read TGTGCCAGCAGCTTCTCTCCACCCCCCTCCACAGATACGCAGTATTTT.